One and the same sample provided the 17 T cell receptor beta chains below, sequenced in a study of T cells in localized non-small cell lung cancer (dated by TCRdb to between 2020 and 2021). The library was built by means of the immunoSEQ multiplex PCR assay. TCRdb re-hosts the immuneACCESS table, in-frame sequences only. Its copies lack some clones; in the studies checked, an unresolved V gene accounts for under half of them, and the cause for the rest is not known. The sample profile shows some 16,000 clones; roughly 81% of them were found once. Approximately 20% of the sample is held by the ten biggest clonotypes. The sequencing used peripheral blood, collected before any cancer treatment. The receptors stem from a male donor at least 60 years old with stage I lung adenocarcinoma.

This chain connects TRBV5-4 to TRBJ2-1; 9 bases are shared with TRBD1. V was clipped by 0 bases and J by 5 bases; unmatched bases: 6. The germline V gene has CDR1 SGHNT and CDR2 YYREEE (reference sequence). This CDR3 comprises 16 residues. CDR3 residues: CASSLASGTGNNEQFF. DNA of the CDR3: TGTGCCAGCAGCTTGGCCTCCGGGACAGGGAACAATGAGCAGTTCTTC.

V usage is TRBV7-6 and J usage is TRBJ1-2; D perhaps matches TRBD1 (6 bases). V lost 1 base and J lost 8, with 14 bases in between. The CDR3 extends over 14 amino acids. Looked up from germline, CDR1 is SGHVS and CDR2 is FNYEAQ. The CDR3 sequence is CASSLESRGGGYTF. The CDR3 DNA follows: TGTGCCAGCAGCTTAGAGTCCAGGGGTGGGGGCTACACCTTC.

The chain joins TRBV5-1 to TRBJ2-5; tentatively, D is TRBD2 (5 bases). Germline assignment: CDR1 SGHRS and CDR2 YFSETQ. CDR3 size: 15 residues. Trimming took 0 bases from V and 4 from J, leaving 13 bases between them. CDR3 sequence reads: CASSLDPGAGETQYF. In nucleotides, the CDR3 is TGCGCCAGCAGCTTGGACCCAGGTGCGGGAGAGACCCAGTACTTC. Based on the CDR3 plus reference TRBV5-1 and TRBJ2-5, the full variable domain is KAGVTQTPRYLIKTRGQQVTLSCSPISGHRSVSWYQQTPGQGLQFLFEYFSETQRNKGNFPGRFSGRQFSNSRSEMNVSTLELGDSALYLCASSLDPGAGETQYFGPGTRLLVL.

The rearrangement joins TRBV19 to TRBJ2-7; 8 bases fit TRBD1. Unmatched junction bases numbered 12, after V lost 5 bases and J lost 6 bases. CDR1 is LNHDA and CDR2 is SQIVND in the germline V gene (reference sequence). The CDR3 extends over 15 amino acids. CDR3: CASSPRTGMVGEQYF. CDR3 DNA sequence: TGTGCCAGTAGTCCCAGGACAGGGATGGTTGGCGAGCAGTACTTC.

V gene TRBV7-2 combines with J gene TRBJ2-2, with D uncertain. The CDR3 totals 13 residues. Trimming shortened V by 5 bases and J by 5 bases, and 9 bases separated the two germline ends. The germline gives CDR1 SGHTA, CDR2 FQGNSA. CDR3 nucleotide sequence: TGTGCCAGCAGCCCCCGGGTAACCGGGGAGCTGTTTTTT. Its protein is CASSPRVTGELFF.

The chain carries TRBV7-9 and TRBJ1-2; the D gene is possibly TRBD1 (6 bases). This CDR3 is built from 14 residues. Germline V gene lookup returns CDR1 SEHNR and CDR2 FQNEAQ (reference sequence). V lost 5 bases to trimming and J lost 8 bases, with 18 bases between them. Here the CDR3 DNA reads TGTGCCAGCAGCCCGTACAGGGCGGGAGACGGCTACACCTTC. Its protein product is CASSPYRAGDGYTF.

As to this clone: An end of the junction differs from the germline gene, which may be a read error. The genes are TRBV11-2 and TRBJ2-5, with no clear D. Germline CDR1 is SGHAT and CDR2 is FQNNGV. The CDR3 consists of 13 residues. CDR3 DNA: TGTGTCAGCAGTCCTGGATCCAGAGAGACCCAGTACTTC. It encodes CVSSPGSRETQYF. Complete variable domain (other parts from reference TRBV11-2 and TRBJ2-5): EAGVAQSPRYKIIEKRQSVAFWCNPISGHATLYWYQQILGQGPKLLIQFQNNGVVDDSQLPKDRFSAERLKGVDSTLKIQPAKLEDSAVYLCVSSPGSRETQYFGPGTRLLVL.

This CDR3 is CASSPDSYSGANVLTF. CDR3 nucleotides: TGTGCCAGCAGTCCGGACAGCTACTCTGGGGCCAACGTCCTGACTTTC. The rearrangement uses TRBV28 and TRBJ2-6; D is possibly TRBD1 (6 bases). In germline, CDR1 is MDHEN, CDR2 SYDVKM. The CDR3 totals 16 residues. V shed 5 bases and J shed 0 bases, with 11 bases lying between them.

This chain joins TRBV5-4 and TRBJ2-4, with TRBD1 matching 11 bases. CDR1 and CDR2 from the germline V gene are SGHNT and YYREEE (reference sequence). V dropped 4 bases and J dropped 0; count of bases not matched to a gene: 6. The CDR3 is 17 residues long. This chain's CDR3 is CASSPGQGALAKNIQYF. In DNA, the CDR3 is TGTGCCAGCAGCCCCGGACAGGGGGCTCTAGCCAAAAACATTCAGTACTTC. Using reference TRBV5-4 and TRBJ2-4 for the parts outside the CDR3, the full variable domain is ETGVTQSPTHLIKTRGQQVTLRCSSQSGHNTVSWYQQALGQGPQFIFQYYREEENGRGNFPPRFSGLQFPNYSSELNVNALELDDSALYLCASSPGQGALAKNIQYFGAGTRLSVL.

The chain is built from TRBV7-2 and TRBJ2-1, with 8 bases that match TRBD2. CDR1 is SGHTA, CDR2 FQGNSA, per germline. The CDR3 sequence is 15 residues long. V trimming: 0 bases; J trimming: 9 bases; junction bases outside the gene matches: 7. The DNA for the CDR3 is TGTGCCAGCAGCTTAGCGGGGACTAGTCAGGGTGAGCAGTTCTTC. Protein product: CASSLAGTSQGEQFF.

The chain uses TRBV28 and TRBJ2-1, with 7 bases matching TRBD2. This CDR3 spans 14 amino acids. In germline, CDR1 is MDHEN, CDR2 SYDVKM. With 7 bases clipped from V and 3 bases from J, the junction kept 6 bases outside the gene matches. CDR3 nucleotide sequence: TGTGCCAGCACCGCGGGGGTGGACTACAATGAGCAGTTCTTC. As protein: CASTAGVDYNEQFF.

The rearrangement uses TRBV6-1 and TRBJ2-3; maybe TRBD1 (5 bases). With 7 bases removed from V and 2 bases from J, the gap between germline ends came to 7 bases. This CDR3 region has 12 residues. Germline V gives CDR1 MNHNS, CDR2 SASEGT. CDR3 sequence (DNA): TGTGCCAGCACAGGGAACACAGATACGCAGTATTTT. Residues: CASTGNTDTQYF.

The V call is TRBV19, the J call TRBJ2-2; TRBD1 aligns across 11 bases. Germline V gives CDR1 LNHDA, CDR2 SQIVND (reference sequence). The trim removed 0 bases at V and 4 bases at J, leaving 1 base unmatched. The CDR3 is made up of 16 amino acids. This CDR3 is CASSIEGTGGTGELFF. The CDR3 DNA follows: TGTGCCAGTAGTATAGAAGGGACAGGGGGCACCGGGGAGCTGTTTTTT.

This clone turned up a few times. The chain's CDR3 is CASSLGPSGGRSGNTIYF. The CDR3 DNA reads as TGTGCCAGCAGTTTGGGCCCCTCGGGCGGACGCTCTGGAAACACCATATATTTT. The chain is built from TRBV28 and TRBJ1-3; D is ambiguous. V gave up 3 bases and J gave up 0 bases, with 18 bases separating them. The germline gives CDR1 MDHEN, CDR2 SYDVKM. This CDR3 is built from 18 residues.

J is TRBJ1-4 and V is TRBV5-4; D is possibly TRBD1 (5 bases). In germline, CDR1 is SGHNT, CDR2 YYREEE (reference sequence). CDR3 length equals 16 residues. V was clipped by 3 bases and J by 3 bases, with 15 bases between them. CDR3 nucleotide sequence: TGTGCCAGCAGCTCGGGAGGAGGGGTGGCTAATGAAAAACTGTTTTTT. As protein: CASSSGGGVANEKLFF. The full variable domain, completed using reference TRBV5-4 and TRBJ1-4, is ETGVTQSPTHLIKTRGQQVTLRCSSQSGHNTVSWYQQALGQGPQFIFQYYREEENGRGNFPPRFSGLQFPNYSSELNVNALELDDSALYLCASSSGGGVANEKLFFGSGTQLSVL.

The chain has TRBV7-9 and TRBJ2-3; 8 bases are shared with TRBD1. There are 15 residues in the CDR3. Germline lookup yields CDR1 SEHNR and CDR2 FQNEAQ (reference sequence). V shed 2 bases and J 8 bases; nucleotides not matched to a gene: 9. In nucleotides, the CDR3 is TGTGCCAGCAGCTTACCAGGACAGGGAACCGGTACGCAGTATTTT. Translated: CASSLPGQGTGTQYF.

The genes are TRBV5-1 and TRBJ1-2, with a tentative D call TRBD1 (5 bases). The CDR3 contains 13 residues. Germline CDR1 reads SGHRS; CDR2 reads YFSETQ. Trimming removed 4 bases at V and 4 bases at J, with 11 bases between. CDR3 coding DNA: TGCGCCAGCAGCGCCGGGACCTCCTATGGCTACACCTTC. The encoded protein is CASSAGTSYGYTF. Full variable domain (remainder filled in from reference TRBV5-1 and TRBJ1-2): KAGVTQTPRYLIKTRGQQVTLSCSPISGHRSVSWYQQTPGQGLQFLFEYFSETQRNKGNFPGRFSGRQFSNSRSEMNVSTLELGDSALYLCASSAGTSYGYTFGSGTRLTVV.